This T cell receptor (beta chain) was sequenced in a study of shared clonotypes between healthy human individuals. The study, taken as a whole, reports: Against clonotypes common to all four donors, non-shared ones had lower generation probabilities.

Using around 200 ng DNA, 30,000 to 35,000 T cell genomes, the sorted-subset replicate PCRs were run. Data came from immunoSEQ multiplex PCR; TCRdb stores just in-frame clones and leaves some out. The sample includes about a million clones, 70% to 80% of them seen just once. CDR1 is SGHVS, CDR2 FQNEAQ, per germline. Trimming pared 4 bases from V and 5 bases from J, leaving 12 bases between. This CDR3 has 14 residues. This clone was observed a handful of times. The antigen remains undetermined. The J gene is TRBJ1-5, the V gene TRBV7-8, with D unresolved. This TCR derives from a man younger than 35 in good health. The source material was memory CD4+ T cells sorted from blood. Subset in this sample: CD45RA-negative fraction. CDR3 region: CASSSLFSHQPQHF. CDR3 nucleotides: TGTGCCAGCAGCTCCCTATTCTCCCATCAGCCCCAGCATTTT.